This T cell receptor (beta chain) was retrieved from a study of blood T cell repertoires in COVID-19. Study in general: The origin of the acute and convalescent COVID-19 samples was the United States, Italy and Spain. Sources were T cells, B-cell-depleted T cells, or PBMCs; the material itself was cDNA or gDNA.

The germline gives CDR1 SGHDT, CDR2 YYEEEE. This CDR3 contains 16 residues. V was clipped by 6 bases and J by 0 bases, with 16 bases between them. Per the original data handling: It was from reference gene primer amplification that nucleated cell counts were estimated. TCRdb's copy holds only in-frame clones and misses some; the assay was immunoSEQ multiplex PCR. For V, J and clone size, that table is used; D and trimming come from the DNA. The sample has around 100,000 clones, around 85% seen once. Sequencing input: peripheral blood. This chain joins TRBV5-6 and TRBJ2-4; unclear D gene. This TCR was recovered from a human donor in a cohort sampled during active COVID-19. In nucleotides, the CDR3 is TGTGCCAGCACCATTGGTCCACCACTAGCCAAAAACATTCAGTACTTC. It translates to CASTIGPPLAKNIQYF.